Sequencing of this TCR beta chain was carried out in a study of cytotoxic CD8 clonotypes in ibrutinib-treated CLL listed by TCRdb under 2021. Looking at the study overall: The cohort had 11 to 12 relapsed/refractory and approximately 15 treatment-naive patients; around 17 were IGHV unmutated. Cryopreserved peripheral blood mononuclear cells were obtained prior to treatment, at the time of response, and at either disease progression or sustained remission. Of the 90 or so participants in the trial, roughly 26 had longitudinal samples available. The response samples were drawn at a median of approximately 11 months into treatment, with a range of about 6 to 36 months. All remission and progressive disease samples were collected while patients were still receiving ibrutinib. On average, each sample yielded 255,043 productive templates and tens of thousands of productive rearrangements. Responses were partial in around 24 patients and complete in 2; after median about 63 months follow-up, about 15 stayed in remission and some twelve progressed.

A note on this clone: Its antigen is currently not known. No much larger clone exists at a distance of one base, and base qualities are not known.

V lost 0 bases and J lost 4 bases; the stretch between them is 8 bases long. The CDR3 covers 13 residues, taking in both the cysteine and the phenylalanine. Only CDR3 DNA is held: 39 bases, read in frame from base 1. The germline V gene (reference sequence) specifies GTSNPN as CDR1 and SVGIG as CDR2. On the study overall, not on this receptor specifically: Public clonotypes were rare and either contracted or stayed stable during treatment, and the rise in clonality at ibrutinib response reflected the expansion of private clonotypes. Baseline clonality was found to be higher than that of age-matched healthy donors and was strongly correlated with circulating CD8+ T-cell counts. At ibrutinib response clonality went up, during sustained remission it held steady, and at progression it dropped back toward baseline. Sustained-remission and progressing patients did not have matched sampling times, and lymph node repertoires were not examined.

For TCR beta library preparation, roughly 2.1 micrograms of genomic DNA were isolated from cryopreserved PBMCs. High-throughput TCR beta sequencing was performed on longitudinal blood samples from CLL patients receiving ibrutinib monotherapy. The patients were enrolled in a single-center, open-label phase 2 trial of ibrutinib monotherapy. The goal of deep resolution MiSeq sequencing was a depth between 1 in 1 million and 1 in 200,000 T cells, and coverage averaged 10x per clonotype. The immunoSEQ hsTCRB Kit was used to generate the TCR beta libraries. Per the source publication's procedure: Data were analyzed with ImmunoSEQ Data Assistant and ImmunoSEQ Analyzer, with V, D and J genes assigned per IMGT definitions. Clonality, with values ranging from 0 to 1, was calculated as one minus the normalized Shannon entropy of productive rearrangement frequencies. Only overrepresented clonotypes making up at least 0.05% of the repertoire of each patient were included in the public clonotype analysis. About a dozen repertoires from age-matched healthy donors, obtained from immuneACCESS, served as clonality controls. TCRdb re-hosts the immuneACCESS table, in-frame sequences only. Its copies lack some clones; in the studies checked, an unresolved V gene accounts for under half of them, and the cause for the rest is not known. Clone size and V and J calls were adopted from that table, with D and trimming inferred from the DNA. The sample data list 150,000 or so clones, and 65% to 85% of these were observed just once. The top ten hold less than 9% of the sample.

The sample consisted of PBMCs, taken after 36 months of ibrutinib treatment. This receptor chain uses TRBV30 and TRBJ2-3, with TRBD2 tentatively as D gene (5 bases match). The TCR comes from a human donor with chronic lymphocytic leukemia. CDR3 loop: CAWSVLRADTQYF. In nucleotides, the sequence is TGTGCCTGGAGTGTTTTGAGGGCAGATACGCAGTATTTT. This CDR3, with the reference TRBV30 and TRBJ2-3 proteins standing in past its ends, gives the full variable domain SQTIHQWPATLVQPVGSPLSLECTVEGTSNPNLYWYRQAAGRGLQLLFYSVGIGQISSEVPQNLSASRPQDRQFILSSKKLLLSDSGFYLCAWSVLRADTQYFGPGTRLTVL.